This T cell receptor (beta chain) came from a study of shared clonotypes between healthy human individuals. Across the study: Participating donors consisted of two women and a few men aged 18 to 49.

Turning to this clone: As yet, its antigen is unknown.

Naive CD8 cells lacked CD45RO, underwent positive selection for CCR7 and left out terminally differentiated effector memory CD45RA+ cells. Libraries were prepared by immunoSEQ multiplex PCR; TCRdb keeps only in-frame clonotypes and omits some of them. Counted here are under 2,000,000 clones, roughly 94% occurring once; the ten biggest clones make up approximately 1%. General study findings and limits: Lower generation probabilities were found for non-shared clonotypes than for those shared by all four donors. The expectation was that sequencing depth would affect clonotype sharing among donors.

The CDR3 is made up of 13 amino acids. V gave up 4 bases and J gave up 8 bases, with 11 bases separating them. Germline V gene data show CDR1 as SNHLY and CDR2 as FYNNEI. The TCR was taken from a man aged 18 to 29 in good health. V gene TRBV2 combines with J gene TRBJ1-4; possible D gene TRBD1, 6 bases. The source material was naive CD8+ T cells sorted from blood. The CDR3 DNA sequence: TGTGCCAGCAGTGTGGGACAAAGGGAAAAACTGTTTTTT. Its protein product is CASSVGQREKLFF.